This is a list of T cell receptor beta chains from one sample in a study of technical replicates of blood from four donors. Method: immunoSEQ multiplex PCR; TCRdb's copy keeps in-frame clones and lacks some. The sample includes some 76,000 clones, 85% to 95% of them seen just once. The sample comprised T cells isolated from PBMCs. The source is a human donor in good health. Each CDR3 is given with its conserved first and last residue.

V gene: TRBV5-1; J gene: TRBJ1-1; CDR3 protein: CASSSLDRGQSDAFF
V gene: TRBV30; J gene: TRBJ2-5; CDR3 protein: CAWSVHSGEAQYF
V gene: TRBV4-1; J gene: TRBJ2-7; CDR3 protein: CASSPEGGTGITYEQYF
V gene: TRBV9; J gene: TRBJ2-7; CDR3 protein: CASSVEDRAYEQYF
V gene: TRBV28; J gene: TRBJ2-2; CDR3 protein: CASWTGGNTGELFF
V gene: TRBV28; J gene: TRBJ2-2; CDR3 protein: CASSTSRNTGELFF
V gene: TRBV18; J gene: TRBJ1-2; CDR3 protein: CASSPNSAGWNGYTF
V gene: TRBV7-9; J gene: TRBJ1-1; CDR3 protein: CASSLGRTGNTEAFF
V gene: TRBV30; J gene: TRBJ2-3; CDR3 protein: CAWRVYADTQYF
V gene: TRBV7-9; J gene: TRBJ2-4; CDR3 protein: CASSLALGVDIQYF
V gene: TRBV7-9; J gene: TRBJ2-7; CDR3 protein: CASANGGGVTGGYF
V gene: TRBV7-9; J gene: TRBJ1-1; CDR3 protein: CASSLSLSGTEAFF
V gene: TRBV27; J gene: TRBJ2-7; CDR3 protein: CARDWGGTRSNYEQYF
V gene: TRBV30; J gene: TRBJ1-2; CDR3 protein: CAWTQGGRILYGYTF
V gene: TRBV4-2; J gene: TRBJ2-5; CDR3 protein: CASSQETGQGETQYF
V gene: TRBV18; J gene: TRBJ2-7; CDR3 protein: CASSPPSHEQYF
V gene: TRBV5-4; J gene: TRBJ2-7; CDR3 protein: CASSLERNYEQYF
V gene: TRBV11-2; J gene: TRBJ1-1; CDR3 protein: CASSWDRVNTEAFF
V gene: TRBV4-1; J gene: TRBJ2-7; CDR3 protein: CASSRMTGITYEQYF
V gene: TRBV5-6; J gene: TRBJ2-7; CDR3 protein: CASSSSYEQYF
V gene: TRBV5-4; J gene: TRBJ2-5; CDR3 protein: CASSSNRGLYQETQYF
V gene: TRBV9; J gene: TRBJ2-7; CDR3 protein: CASSAGLAGVYEQYF
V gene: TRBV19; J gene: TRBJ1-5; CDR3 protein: CASSIAWTGDQPQHF
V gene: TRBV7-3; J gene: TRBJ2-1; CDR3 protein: CASSWVSGAGVSNEQFF
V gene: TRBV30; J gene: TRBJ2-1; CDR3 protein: CAWSLGSEQFF
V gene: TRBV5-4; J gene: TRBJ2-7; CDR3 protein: CASSYDRFSDEQYF
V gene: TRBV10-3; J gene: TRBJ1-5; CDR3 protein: CAIRETGDGQPQHF
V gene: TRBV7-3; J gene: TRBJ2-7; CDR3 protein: CASMGAPSYEQYF
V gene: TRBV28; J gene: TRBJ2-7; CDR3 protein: CASRPTGTSGRGPYEQYF
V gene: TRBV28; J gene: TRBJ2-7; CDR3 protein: CASSLVRASSYEQYF
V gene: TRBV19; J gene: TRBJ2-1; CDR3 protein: CASRANEQFF
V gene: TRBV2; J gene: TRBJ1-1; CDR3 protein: CAIHDGMNTEAFF
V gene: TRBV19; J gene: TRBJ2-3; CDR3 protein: CASSLQGPTDTQYF
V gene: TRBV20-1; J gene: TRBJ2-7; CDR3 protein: CSADRRNEQYF
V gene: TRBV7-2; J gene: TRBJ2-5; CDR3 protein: CASSLSGLAAHTTQYF
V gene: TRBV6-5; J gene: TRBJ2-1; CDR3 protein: CASSSSVEQFF
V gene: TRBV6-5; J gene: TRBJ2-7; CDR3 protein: CASSYSTSGNPFEQYF
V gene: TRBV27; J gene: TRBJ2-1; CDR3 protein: CASSSWTSGRINEQFF
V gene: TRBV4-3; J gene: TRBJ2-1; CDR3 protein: CASSQDGEINEQFF
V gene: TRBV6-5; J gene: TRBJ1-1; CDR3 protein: CAIRGLGNTEAFF
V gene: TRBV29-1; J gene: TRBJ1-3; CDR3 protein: CSVLVYVTGSSGNTIYF
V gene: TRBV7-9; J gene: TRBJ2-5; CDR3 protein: CASSPGLAVQETQYF
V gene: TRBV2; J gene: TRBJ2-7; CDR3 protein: CASSETSGLTYEQYF
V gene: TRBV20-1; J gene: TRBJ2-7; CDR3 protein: CSATGSYEQYF
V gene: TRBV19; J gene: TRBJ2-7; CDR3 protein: CASSITAGGPYEQYF
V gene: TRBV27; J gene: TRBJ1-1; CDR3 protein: CASSLSVLPGTEAFF
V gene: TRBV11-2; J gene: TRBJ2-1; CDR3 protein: CASSPQYWANEQFF
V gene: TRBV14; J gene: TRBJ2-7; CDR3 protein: CASRHQSGGMYEQYF
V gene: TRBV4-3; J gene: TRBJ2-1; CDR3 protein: CASSQDGASGPYNEQFF
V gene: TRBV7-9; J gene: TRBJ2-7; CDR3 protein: CASSLVPSTGYEQYF
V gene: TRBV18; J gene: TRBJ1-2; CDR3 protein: CASSSPGKKESYGYTF
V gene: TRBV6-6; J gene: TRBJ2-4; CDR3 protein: CASNKGAMDKNIQYF
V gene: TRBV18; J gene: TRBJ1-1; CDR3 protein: CASSQGRAAFF
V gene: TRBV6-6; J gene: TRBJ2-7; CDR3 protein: CASSYSSGGSPMRQYF
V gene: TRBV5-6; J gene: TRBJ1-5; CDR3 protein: CASSLGTGSNQPQHF
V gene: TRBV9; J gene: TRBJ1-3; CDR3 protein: CASSRPYGRGGNTIYF
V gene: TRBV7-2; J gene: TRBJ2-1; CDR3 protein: CASSLIPLEREGVGEQFF